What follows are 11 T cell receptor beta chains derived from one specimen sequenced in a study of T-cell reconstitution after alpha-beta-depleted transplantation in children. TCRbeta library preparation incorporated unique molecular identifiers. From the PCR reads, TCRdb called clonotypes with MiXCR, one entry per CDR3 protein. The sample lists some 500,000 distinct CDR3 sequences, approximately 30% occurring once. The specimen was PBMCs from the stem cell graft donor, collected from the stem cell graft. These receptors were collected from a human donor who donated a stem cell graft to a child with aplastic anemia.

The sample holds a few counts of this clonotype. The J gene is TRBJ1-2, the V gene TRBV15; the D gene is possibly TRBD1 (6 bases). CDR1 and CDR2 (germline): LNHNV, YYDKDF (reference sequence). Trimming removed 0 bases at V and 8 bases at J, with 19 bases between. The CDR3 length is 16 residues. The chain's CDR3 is CATSRDPTQGSRGYTF. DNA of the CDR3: TGTGCCACCAGCAGAGATCCCACACAGGGATCGCGCGGCTACACCTTC.

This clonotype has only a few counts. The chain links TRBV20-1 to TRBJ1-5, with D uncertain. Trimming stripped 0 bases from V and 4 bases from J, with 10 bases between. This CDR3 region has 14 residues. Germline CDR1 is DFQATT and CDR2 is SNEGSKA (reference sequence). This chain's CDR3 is CSARDNRRNQPQHF. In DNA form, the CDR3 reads TGCAGTGCTAGAGATAATAGAAGGAATCAGCCCCAGCATTTT.

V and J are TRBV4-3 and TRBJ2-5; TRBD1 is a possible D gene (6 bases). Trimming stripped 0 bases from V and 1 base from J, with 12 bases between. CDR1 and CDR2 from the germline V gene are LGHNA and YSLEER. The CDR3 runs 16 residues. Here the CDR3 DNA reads TGCGCCAGCAGCCAAGATTTACAGGGCCTCCAAGAGACCCAGTACTTC. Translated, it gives CASSQDLQGLQETQYF.

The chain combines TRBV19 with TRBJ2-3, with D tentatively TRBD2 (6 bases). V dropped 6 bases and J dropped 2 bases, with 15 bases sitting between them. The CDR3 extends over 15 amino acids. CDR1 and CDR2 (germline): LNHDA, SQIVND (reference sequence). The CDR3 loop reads CASRSGTYYTDTQYF. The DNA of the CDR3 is TGTGCCAGTAGATCCGGGACTTATTACACAGATACGCAGTATTTT.

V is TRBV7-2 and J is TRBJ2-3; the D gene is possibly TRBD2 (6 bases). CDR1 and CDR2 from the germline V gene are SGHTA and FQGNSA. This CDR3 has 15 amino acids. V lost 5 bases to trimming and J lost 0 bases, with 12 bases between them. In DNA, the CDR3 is TGTGCCAGCAGCCCGGAAGGACTAAGCACAGATACGCAGTATTTT. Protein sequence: CASSPEGLSTDTQYF.

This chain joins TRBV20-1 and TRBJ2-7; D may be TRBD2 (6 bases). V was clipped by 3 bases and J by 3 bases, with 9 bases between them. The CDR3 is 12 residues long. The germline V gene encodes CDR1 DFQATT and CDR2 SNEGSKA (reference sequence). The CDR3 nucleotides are TGCAGTGCTAGCGGGAGCGGCTACGAGCAGTACGTC. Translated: CSASGSGYEQYV.

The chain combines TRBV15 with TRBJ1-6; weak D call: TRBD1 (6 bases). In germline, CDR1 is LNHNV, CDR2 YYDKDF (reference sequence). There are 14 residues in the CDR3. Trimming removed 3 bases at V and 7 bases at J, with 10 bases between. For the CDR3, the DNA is TGTGCCACCAGCAGGGACAGATCAAATTCACCCCTCCACTTT. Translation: CATSRDRSNSPLHF.

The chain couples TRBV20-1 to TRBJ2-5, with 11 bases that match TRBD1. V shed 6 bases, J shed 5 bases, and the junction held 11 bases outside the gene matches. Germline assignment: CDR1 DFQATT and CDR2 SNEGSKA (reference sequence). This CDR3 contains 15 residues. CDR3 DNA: TGCAGTGCACAAGGCCCGGACAGGGGGCTTGAGACCCAGTACTTC. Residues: CSAQGPDRGLETQYF.

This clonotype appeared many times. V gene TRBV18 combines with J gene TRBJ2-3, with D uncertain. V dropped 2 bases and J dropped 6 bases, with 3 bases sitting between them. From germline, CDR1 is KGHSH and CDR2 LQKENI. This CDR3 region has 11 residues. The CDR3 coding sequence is TGTGCCAGCTCACCAGCGGATACGCAGTATTTT. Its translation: CASSPADTQYF.

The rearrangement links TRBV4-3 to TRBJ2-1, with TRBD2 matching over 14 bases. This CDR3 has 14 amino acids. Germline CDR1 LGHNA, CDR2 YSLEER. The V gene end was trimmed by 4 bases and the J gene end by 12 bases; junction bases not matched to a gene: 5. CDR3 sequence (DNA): TGCGCCAGCAGCCCCGGGACTAGCGGGAGAACGCAGTTCTTC. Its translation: CASSPGTSGRTQFF.

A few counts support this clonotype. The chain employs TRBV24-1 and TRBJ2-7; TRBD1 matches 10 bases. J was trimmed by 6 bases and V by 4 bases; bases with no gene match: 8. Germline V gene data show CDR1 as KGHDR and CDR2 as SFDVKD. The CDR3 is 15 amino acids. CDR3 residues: CATSDPSRDRGEQYF. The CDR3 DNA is TGTGCCACCAGTGACCCGTCCCGGGACAGGGGCGAGCAGTACTTC.